This TCR beta chain was identified during a study of cytomegalovirus exposure and HLA in healthy donors. Points from the study as a whole: A later analysis linked a missense variant in DCLRE1C to the trimming of TCR beta V and J genes. Association with HLA alleles at 0.05 false discovery rate was found for 15,000 or so TCR beta sequences in a later analysis.

This CDR3 is 14 amino acids long. V shed 8 bases and J shed 6 bases, with 17 bases lying between them. Germline V gives CDR1 MNHNS, CDR2 SASEGT. This clone has only a few counts. Antigen unknown. A multiplex PCR was run with 60 Vbeta primers and 13 Jbeta primers. Data came from immunoSEQ multiplex PCR; TCRdb stores just in-frame clones and leaves some out. The sample has 120,000 or so clones; roughly 74% are singletons. The sample taken for sequencing was PBMCs. The chain uses TRBV6-1 and TRBJ1-5; no reliable D call. This receptor was taken from a woman aged 45-65 years in good health and CMV-seropositive. In nucleotides, the CDR3 is TGTGCCAGCGCACTGGGCCCGAGCGGTCAGCCCCAGCATTTT. Protein sequence: CASALGPSGQPQHF.